The sequence of this T cell receptor (beta chain) was determined in a study of T-cell reconstitution after alpha-beta-depleted transplantation in children. Study-wide results and limits: At one year after transplant, newly produced T cells mostly accounted for T-cell counts and diversity.

This clonotype was counted only a few times. Antigen unknown. Trimming stripped 7 bases from V and 4 bases from J, with 22 bases between. Germline V gene lookup returns CDR1 MDHEN and CDR2 SYDVKM. The CDR3 totals 17 residues. Unique molecular identifiers were used to barcode this TCRbeta library. TCRdb reanalysed the PCR reads using MiXCR and keeps one entry per CDR3 protein. The data show hundreds of thousands of distinct CDR3 sequences, roughly 13% seen once. This specimen consisted of PBMCs, mostly from graft donor cells, obtained 360 days after TCRalphabeta/CD19-depleted stem cell transplant. The origin of this receptor is a male patient younger than 18 who had a stem cell transplant for acute myeloid leukemia, so the T cells may come from the graft donor. The chain recombines TRBV28 with TRBJ2-2, with D perhaps TRBD2 (6 bases). The CDR3 DNA reads as TGTGCCAGCATGGAGATGCCGGGGACTTTTTCCACCGGGGAGCTGTTTTTT. Its translation is CASMEMPGTFSTGELFF.